Listed here are 11 T cell receptor beta chains from one sample, sequenced in a study of T cell responses to AZD1222 COVID-19 vaccine. TCRdb's copy holds only in-frame clones and misses some; the assay was immunoSEQ multiplex PCR. Of just under 150,000 clones detected, approximately 89% appear once; the ten largest clones hold under 2%. This specimen consisted of peripheral blood, obtained 28 days after the second AZD1222 dose. These receptors were obtained from an adult who received the AZD1222 COVID-19 vaccine.

The rearrangement uses TRBV5-1 and TRBJ2-1; 9 nucleotides align to TRBD1. V was pared by 5 bases and J by 4 bases, with 7 bases of the junction left unmatched. The CDR3 contains 15 residues. CDR1 and CDR2 from the germline V gene are SGHRS and YFSETQ. This CDR3 is CASRRRQGGYNEQFF. The CDR3 region has the DNA TGCGCCAGCAGACGAAGACAGGGGGGGTACAATGAGCAGTTCTTC. The variable domain in full, completed from reference TRBV5-1 and TRBJ2-1, reads KAGVTQTPRYLIKTRGQQVTLSCSPISGHRSVSWYQQTPGQGLQFLFEYFSETQRNKGNFPGRFSGRQFSNSRSEMNVSTLELGDSALYLCASRRRQGGYNEQFFGPGTRLTVL.

The chain uses TRBV4-2 and TRBJ1-2, with a tentative D call TRBD1 (6 bases). The CDR3 runs to 15 residues. Germline loops: CDR1 LGHNA, CDR2 YNFKEQ. The ends were cut back, 0 bases at V and 4 bases at J, with 12 bases in the middle. DNA of the CDR3: TGTGCCAGCAGCCAAGATCTTAGGACAGTCTATGGCTACACCTTC. Amino acid sequence: CASSQDLRTVYGYTF.

This chain joins TRBV30 and TRBJ1-1; possibly TRBD1 for D (6 bases). This CDR3 region has 13 residues. The germline V and J ends were trimmed by 2 bases and 8 bases, with 15 bases remaining between them. Germline-derived CDR1 and CDR2 are GTSNPN and SVGIG (reference sequence). The CDR3 nucleotides are TGTGCCTGGAGTCCTTACTCCGGACAGGAAGCTTTCTTT. Amino acids: CAWSPYSGQEAFF.

The gene calls are TRBV19 and TRBJ1-2; no clear D gene. The V and J ends lost 1 base and 5 bases respectively, with 11 bases between them. Germline V gene data show CDR1 as LNHDA and CDR2 as SQIVND (reference sequence). This CDR3 spans 14 amino acids. The CDR3 here is CASSIGRDYYGYTF. The CDR3 coding sequence is TGTGCCAGTAGTATAGGGCGGGATTATTATGGCTACACCTTC.

The chain recombines TRBV6-5 with TRBJ2-7; D tentatively reads TRBD1 or TRBD2 (6 bases each). V was trimmed by 8 bases and J by 2 bases, leaving 16 bases between them. Germline V gene lookup returns CDR1 MNHEY and CDR2 SVGAGI. This CDR3 has 14 amino acids. CDR3 DNA sequence: TGTGCCAGCTCTTTAGGGGGGCTTACCTACGAGCAGTACTTC. Its protein product is CASSLGGLTYEQYF.

The V and J genes are TRBV18 and TRBJ2-7, with a possible D match to TRBD2 (7 bases). With 3 bases removed from V and 6 bases from J, the gap between germline ends came to 18 bases. Per germline, CDR1 KGHSH and CDR2 LQKENI. This CDR3 is 15 amino acids long. CDR3 residues: CASSPVGRGSGEQYF. The CDR3 region has the DNA TGTGCCAGCTCACCCGTTGGGAGGGGGAGCGGCGAGCAGTACTTC.

The CDR3 is CATSIKSNTEAFF. CDR3 nucleotides: TGTGCCACCAGCATTAAGAGTAACACTGAAGCTTTCTTT. The chain recombines TRBV15 with TRBJ1-1, with D unresolved. Trimming removed 4 bases from V and 2 bases from J, with 8 bases in between. Germline CDR1 is LNHNV and CDR2 is YYDKDF (reference sequence). The CDR3 is made up of 13 amino acids.

The V call is TRBV27, the J call TRBJ2-7; 7 positions agree with TRBD1. The CDR3 spans 14 residues. With 2 bases clipped from V and 6 bases from J, the junction kept 7 bases outside the gene matches. CDR1 MNHEY and CDR2 SMNVEV come from the germline V gene (reference sequence). The CDR3 spells CASSLLGTVAEQYF. The CDR3 DNA reads TGTGCCAGCAGTTTACTGGGGACAGTCGCCGAGCAGTACTTC.

The chain recombines TRBV9 with TRBJ1-1, with D possibly being TRBD1 (5 bases). V was trimmed by 3 bases and J by 8 bases, leaving 14 bases between them. CDR3 length: 13 residues. The germline V gene encodes CDR1 SGDLS and CDR2 YYNGEE. The CDR3 nucleotides are TGTGCCAGCAGCGGGCGAGACCGGGGCGAAGCTTTCTTT. Protein: CASSGRDRGEAFF. The full variable domain, its missing parts supplied by reference TRBV9 and TRBJ1-1, is DSGVTQTPKHLITATGQRVTLRCSPRSGDLSVYWYQQSLDQGLQFLIQYYNGEERAKGNILERFSAQQFPDLHSELNLSSLELGDSALYFCASSGRDRGEAFFGQGTRLTVV.

V gene TRBV30 combines with J gene TRBJ1-5, with 8 bases matching TRBD1. Per the germline V gene, CDR1 is GTSNPN and CDR2 is SVGIG (reference sequence). Germline trimming cut 0 bases from V and 5 bases from J; bases unmatched to any gene: 9. The CDR3 spans 16 residues. The CDR3 is CAWSVRGRGLYQPQHF. The CDR3 DNA follows: TGTGCCTGGAGTGTTCGCGGCAGGGGGCTTTATCAGCCCCAGCATTTT.

This clone was seen more than once but under ten times. CDR3 nucleotides: TGTGCCAGCAGTTTATCAAAACAGTACGCTATTGAGCAGTTCTTC. This encodes CASSLSKQYAIEQFF. The chain combines TRBV27 with TRBJ2-1; D remains unclear. Germline CDR1 MNHEY, CDR2 SMNVEV (reference sequence). V lost 0 bases to trimming and J lost 9 bases, with 15 bases between them. The CDR3 consists of 15 residues.